Below are 5 T cell receptor beta chains sequenced from a single sample in a study of blood T cell repertoires in COVID-19. Data came from immunoSEQ multiplex PCR; TCRdb stores just in-frame clones and leaves some out. The data contain around 140,000 clones, around 78% of them singletons. The sequenced sample consisted of peripheral blood. The receptors here all came from a woman aged 55-75 years with acute or convalescent COVID-19.

This sequence joins TRBV9 and TRBJ1-2; 7 bases are shared with TRBD1. Germline V gene sequence: CDR1 SGDLS, CDR2 YYNGEE. The J segment lost 7 bases and the V segment lost 3 bases, leaving 6 bases of the junction unmatched. The CDR3 loop spans 13 amino acids. The CDR3 region has the DNA TGTGCCAGCAGCGGTTGGGACAGAGGTGGCTACACCTTC. Its translation is CASSGWDRGGYTF.

V and J are TRBV6-5 and TRBJ1-1; the D is unclear. The germline V and J ends were trimmed by 11 bases and 0 bases, with 13 bases remaining between them. CDR3 length: 13 amino acids. The V gene's germline CDR1 is MNHEY and CDR2 SVGAGI. DNA for the CDR3: TGTGCCCGGGTGAGGGCCGTGAACACTGAAGCTTTCTTT. The encoded protein is CARVRAVNTEAFF.

J is TRBJ2-1 and V is TRBV7-9, with 11 bases that match TRBD2. J was trimmed by 5 bases and V by 5 bases; bases with no gene match: 5. This CDR3 is 15 amino acids long. CDR1 and CDR2 (germline): SEHNR, FQNEAQ (reference sequence). The DNA of the CDR3 is TGTGCCAGCAGCGCTAGCGGGAGGCGAGACAATGAGCAGTTCTTC. This gives the protein CASSASGRRDNEQFF.

This clone was seen once. The chain recombines TRBV27 with TRBJ2-6; no reliable D call. The CDR3 runs to 14 residues. Germline V gene sequence: CDR1 MNHEY, CDR2 SMNVEV (reference sequence). With 6 bases removed from V and 0 bases from J, the gap between germline ends came to 6 bases. CDR3 amino acids: CASSPSSGANVLTF. The CDR3 DNA reads as TGTGCCAGCAGCCCGAGCTCTGGGGCCAACGTCCTGACTTTC.

The chain has TRBV28 and TRBJ2-7, with no clear D. The germline CDR1 and CDR2 sequences are MDHEN and SYDVKM. The ends were cut back, 5 bases at V and 2 bases at J, with 13 bases in the middle. The CDR3 contains 14 residues. CDR3 loop: CASSGPPPTYEQYF. In nucleotides, the CDR3 is TGTGCCAGCAGTGGCCCTCCTCCCACCTACGAGCAGTACTTC.